The rows below give T cell receptor beta chains drawn from one sample of a study of T cell responses to AZD1222 COVID-19 vaccine. Repertoires were generated with immunoSEQ multiplex PCR, while TCRdb's copy carries only in-frame clones and drops some. This repertoire shows 120,000 or so clones, about 85% found once; its top ten account for approximately 1.6%. Specimen: peripheral blood, collected on day 0 of AZD1222 vaccination. Receptors were obtained from an adult in good health. The CDR3 runs from the conserved cysteine through the conserved F or W. The order of the fields is J gene, V gene, D gene, clone size, CDR3 protein, CDR3 DNA. The D gene is left open where the match is weak. Clone size, where shown, is once, few, many, or a class for clones that have expanded.

TRBJ2-7,TRBV7-6,-,few,CASSFEAGLSYEQYF,TGTGCCAGCAGCTTTGAAGCGGGTCTCTCCTACGAGCAGTACTTC
TRBJ1-3,TRBV6-6,-,-,CASMGAGAGNTIYF,TGTGCCAGCATGGGGGCGGGAGCTGGAAACACCATATATTTT
TRBJ2-7,TRBV6-5,-,-,CASSYGLPTISYEQYF,TGTGCCAGCAGTTATGGATTACCGACGATTAGCTACGAGCAGTACTTC
TRBJ2-7,TRBV21-1,-,-,CASRGDSEGYEQYF,TGTGCCAGCAGGGGGGACAGCGAAGGCTACGAGCAGTACTTC
TRBJ2-7,TRBV19,-,-,CATSRDEDEQYF,TGTGCCACCTCAAGGGACGAGGACGAGCAGTACTTC
TRBJ1-2,TRBV5-6,TRBD1,-,CASRRDRLEGYTF,TGTGCCAGCAGGCGGGACAGATTGGAGGGCTACACCTTC
TRBJ1-2,TRBV7-9,-,-,CASSLGGEGSYGYTF,TGTGCCAGCAGCTTAGGGGGGGAAGGCAGCTATGGCTACACCTTC
TRBJ2-7,TRBV15,-,-,CATSRDRLTVSYEQYF,TGTGCCACCAGCAGAGATCGATTGACAGTCTCCTACGAGCAGTACTTC
TRBJ2-2,TRBV19,TRBD2,-,CASSIGGAAGELFF,TGTGCCAGTAGTATCGGGGGGGCTGCCGGGGAGCTGTTTTTT
TRBJ1-2,TRBV7-9,-,-,CASSLLTSGVNGYTF,TGTGCCAGCAGCCTTCTGACATCAGGCGTAAATGGCTACACCTTC
TRBJ2-1,TRBV10-3,TRBD2,few,CAIGRSGSSYNEQFF,TGTGCCATCGGGAGGAGCGGGAGCTCCTACAATGAGCAGTTCTTC
TRBJ2-2,TRBV30,-,-,CAGKPGSDRLYTGELFF,TGTGCCGGAAAACCTGGATCAGACCGACTTTACACCGGGGAGCTGTTTTTT
TRBJ1-2,TRBV6-5,TRBD1,-,CASSYRGRGNYGYTF,TGTGCCAGCAGTTACAGGGGCAGGGGGAACTATGGCTACACCTTC
TRBJ2-3,TRBV6-2/TRBV6-3,-,-,CASSTSRGDDTQYF,TGTGCCAGCAGCACATCAAGGGGGGACGATACGCAGTATTTT
TRBJ1-5,TRBV7-2,-,-,CASSLSGGGWSNQPQHF,TGTGCCAGCAGCCTTAGCGGGGGCGGTTGGAGCAATCAGCCCCAGCATTTT
TRBJ1-4,TRBV18,-,-,CASSPMEGGEKLFF,TGTGCCAGCTCACCGATGGAGGGAGGCGAAAAACTGTTTTTT
TRBJ2-7,TRBV15,-,-,CATSRDGWGLSYEQYF,TGTGCCACCAGCAGGGACGGGTGGGGGCTCTCCTACGAGCAGTACTTC
TRBJ1-1,TRBV3-1/TRBV3-2,TRBD1,-,CASSSNSGGTEAFF,TGTGCCAGCAGCTCCAATTCAGGGGGGACTGAAGCTTTCTTT
TRBJ1-2,TRBV28,-,-,CASREDYYGYTF,TGTGCCAGCAGAGAGGACTACTATGGCTACACCTTC
TRBJ1-3,TRBV6-1,-,few,CASSELGAGNTIYF,TGTGCCAGCAGTGAACTAGGGGCTGGAAACACCATATATTTT
TRBJ1-1,TRBV10-3,-,once,CAISEGAVRTEAFF,TGTGCCATCAGTGAAGGGGCAGTCCGAACTGAAGCTTTCTTT
TRBJ1-2,TRBV18,-,-,CASSVNPQGLGYTF,TGTGCCAGCTCAGTCAACCCTCAGGGTCTTGGCTACACCTTC
TRBJ1-1,TRBV19,-,-,CASSMENTEAFF,TGTGCCAGTAGTATGGAGAACACTGAAGCTTTCTTT
TRBJ1-5,TRBV6-4,-,-,CASSGESLEPQHF,TGTGCCAGCAGTGGGGAGTCTTTGGAGCCCCAGCATTTT
TRBJ2-1,TRBV7-2,TRBD2,-,CASSLFAGGYNEQFF,TGTGCCAGCAGCTTGTTTGCGGGGGGCTACAATGAGCAGTTCTTC
TRBJ1-5,TRBV7-8,TRBD1,-,CASSLGPQGAQPQHF,TGTGCCAGCAGCTTAGGGCCCCAGGGGGCCCAGCCCCAGCATTTT
TRBJ1-5,TRBV2,-,-,CASRPGRDQPQHF,TGTGCCAGCAGACCCGGCAGGGATCAGCCCCAGCATTTT
TRBJ2-5,TRBV7-6,TRBD2,-,CASSLGGAPSETQYF,TGTGCCAGCAGCTTGGGAGGGGCCCCGAGTGAGACCCAGTACTTC
TRBJ2-5,TRBV4-3,-,-,CASSQRRGVETQYF,TGCGCCAGCAGCCAGCGGAGGGGAGTTGAGACCCAGTACTTC
TRBJ2-1,TRBV6-2/TRBV6-3,TRBD1,-,CASSYPGTGTYNEQFF,TGTGCCAGCAGTTACCCCGGGACAGGGACCTACAATGAGCAGTTCTTC
TRBJ1-2,TRBV19,TRBD1,-,CASSISGTGNDGYTF,TGTGCCAGTAGTATAAGCGGGACAGGGAACGACGGCTACACCTTC
TRBJ2-5,TRBV24-1,-,-,CATSGDGGQETQYF,TGTGCCACCAGTGGTGACGGGGGACAAGAGACCCAGTACTTC
TRBJ2-2,TRBV5-5,-,-,CASSLPVSAGELFF,TGTGCCAGCAGCCTCCCCGTGTCGGCCGGGGAGCTGTTTTTT
TRBJ1-1,TRBV16,-,-,CASSLGGGEAFF,TGTGCCAGCAGCTTGGGGGGGGGTGAAGCTTTCTTT
TRBJ2-5,TRBV18,-,-,CASSPGRGAESQETQYF,TGTGCCAGCTCACCTGGGAGGGGGGCCGAATCCCAGGAGACCCAGTACTTC
TRBJ1-5,TRBV5-1,-,-,CASRPGVGSNQPQHF,TGCGCCAGCAGACCAGGGGTGGGTAGCAATCAGCCCCAGCATTTT
TRBJ2-3,TRBV27,TRBD2,-,CASSILTSGGDTQYF,TGTGCCAGCAGTATCCTGACTAGCGGGGGTGATACGCAGTATTTT
TRBJ2-3,TRBV7-2,-,-,CASSLGMEDTQYF,TGTGCCAGCAGCTTAGGTATGGAAGATACGCAGTATTTT
TRBJ1-5,TRBV28,TRBD1,once,CASSLRSHRGQPQHF,TGTGCCAGCAGTTTACGCTCCCACAGGGGTCAGCCCCAGCATTTT
TRBJ1-2,TRBV6-5,TRBD1,-,CASTPPGTERGYTF,TGTGCCAGCACCCCGCCGGGGACAGAGAGAGGCTACACCTTC
TRBJ1-1,TRBV27,-,once,CASSLRPPNTEAFF,TGTGCCAGCAGCCTCCGACCCCCGAACACTGAAGCTTTCTTT
TRBJ1-5,TRBV2,TRBD1,-,CASGTDKNQPQHF,TGTGCCAGCGGGACAGATAAAAATCAGCCCCAGCATTTT
TRBJ2-7,TRBV7-2,-,-,CASSAGFSYEQYF,TGTGCCAGCAGCGCAGGGTTTTCCTACGAGCAGTACTTC
TRBJ2-3,TRBV24-1,-,-,CATSDSRFTDTQYF,TGTGCCACCAGTGATTCCAGATTCACAGATACGCAGTATTTT
TRBJ2-3,TRBV5-1,TRBD2,once,CASSLRGGHTDTQYF,TGCGCCAGCAGCTTACGGGGGGGCCACACAGATACGCAGTATTTT
TRBJ2-7,TRBV27,-,-,CASSIAALYEQYF,TGTGCCAGCAGTATCGCGGCTCTCTACGAGCAGTACTTC
TRBJ1-2,TRBV2,TRBD1,-,CASRTTGGSAGYTF,TGTGCCAGCAGAACGACAGGGGGCTCGGCTGGCTACACCTTC
TRBJ2-5,TRBV6-5,TRBD1,-,CASSSPTGLEQETQYF,TGTGCCAGCAGTTCCCCGACAGGGTTGGAGCAAGAGACCCAGTACTTC
TRBJ1-6,TRBV5-1,-,-,CASSSSSTGSSPLHF,TGCGCCAGCAGCTCAAGCTCCACAGGTAGCTCACCCCTCCACTTT
TRBJ2-5,TRBV3-1/TRBV3-2,TRBD2,-,CASSHIIGGAHEETQYF,TGTGCCAGCAGCCATATTATCGGGGGGGCCCATGAGGAGACCCAGTACTTC
TRBJ1-1,TRBV7-9,-,-,CASSEQGKNTEAFF,TGTGCCAGCAGCGAACAGGGCAAGAACACTGAAGCTTTCTTT
TRBJ2-1,TRBV9,-,-,CASSVGGGSYNEQFF,TGTGCCAGCAGCGTAGGGGGCGGATCCTACAATGAGCAGTTCTTC
TRBJ1-6,TRBV4-1,TRBD1,-,CASSSGGTGGRPLHF,TGCGCCAGCAGCTCAGGGGGGACAGGGGGTAGACCCCTCCACTTT
TRBJ1-3,TRBV10-3,TRBD1,-,CAISEVGQASRSSGNTIYF,TGTGCCATCAGTGAAGTAGGACAGGCGTCTCGGAGCTCTGGAAACACCATATATTTT